These T cell receptor beta chains were read from a single sample in a study of blood T cell repertoires in COVID-19. The data were produced by immunoSEQ multiplex PCR, yet TCRdb's version contains in-frame clones alone and is incomplete. The sample shows over 600,000 clones, about nine tenths of them seen only once. The sample consisted of peripheral blood. Receptors were obtained from a woman younger than 35 with acute or convalescent COVID-19. The conserved cysteine and the conserved F or W are not part of the CDR3 here.

V gene	CDR3 length	CDR3 protein
TRBV6-5	13	ASSRPRGGQETQY
TRBV15	13	ATNLAGVSYNEQF
TRBV18	10	ASSQQGASAF
TRBV7-9	12	ASSFSNSNQPQH
TRBV12-3/TRBV12-4	9	ASSWVGGQF
TRBV4-1	16	ASSQVGLAGGPTDTQY
TRBV9	11	ASSLRTGGPQH
TRBV6-5	11	ATRAEGGETQY
TRBV27	11	ASSRVFNTEAF
TRBV6-5	13	ASSYLWGENTEAF
TRBV7-2	14	ASSSPYSPGPGELF
TRBV6-5	12	ASSRATDLYGYT
TRBV6-5	11	ASSYRGDTEAF
TRBV18	15	ASSPPSYGGRYTEAF
TRBV7-6	13	ASSLVPGKRETQY
TRBV4-1	13	ASSHLDRTNEKLF
TRBV19	14	ASSSVATGTNTEAF